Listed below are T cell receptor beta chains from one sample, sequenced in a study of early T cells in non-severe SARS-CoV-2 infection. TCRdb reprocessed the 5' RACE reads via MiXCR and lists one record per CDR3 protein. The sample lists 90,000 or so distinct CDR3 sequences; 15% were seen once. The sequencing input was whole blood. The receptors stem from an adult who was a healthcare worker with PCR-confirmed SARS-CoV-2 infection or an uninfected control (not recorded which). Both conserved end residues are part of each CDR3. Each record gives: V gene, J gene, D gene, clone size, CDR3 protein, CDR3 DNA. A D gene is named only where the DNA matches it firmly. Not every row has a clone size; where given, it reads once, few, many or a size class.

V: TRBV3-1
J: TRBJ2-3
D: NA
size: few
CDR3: CASSQDPTGTDTQYF
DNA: TGTGCCAGCAGCCAAGACCCGACCGGCACAGATACGCAGTATTTT

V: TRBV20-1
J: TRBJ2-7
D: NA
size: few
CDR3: CSARGQAYEQYF
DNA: TGCAGTGCTAGGGGGCAAGCATACGAGCAGTACTTC

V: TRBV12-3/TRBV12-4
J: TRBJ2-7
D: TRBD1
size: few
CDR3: CASSIGQGHEQYF
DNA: TGTGCCAGCAGTATCGGACAGGGACACGAGCAGTACTTC

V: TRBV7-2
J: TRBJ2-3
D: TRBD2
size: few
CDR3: CASSAGGNIDTQYF
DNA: TGTGCCAGCTCAGCGGGAGGTAATATCGATACGCAGTATTTT

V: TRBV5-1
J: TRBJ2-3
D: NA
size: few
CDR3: CASKDCTDTQYF
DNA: TGCGCCAGCAAGGACTGCACAGATACGCAGTATTTT

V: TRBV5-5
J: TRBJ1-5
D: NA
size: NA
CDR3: CASSFQPDQPQHF
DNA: TGTGCCAGCAGCTTTCAGCCCGATCAGCCCCAGCATTTT

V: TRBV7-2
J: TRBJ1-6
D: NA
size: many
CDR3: CASSPGANSPLHF
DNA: TGTGCCAGCAGCCCTGGGGCGAATTCACCCCTCCACTTT

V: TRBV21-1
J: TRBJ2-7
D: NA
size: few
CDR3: CASIGSYEQYF
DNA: TGTGCCAGCATTGGGTCCTACGAGCAGTACTTC

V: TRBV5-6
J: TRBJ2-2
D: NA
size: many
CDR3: CASSFGTANTGELFF
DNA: TGTGCCAGCAGCTTCGGGACTGCGAACACCGGGGAGCTGTTTTTT

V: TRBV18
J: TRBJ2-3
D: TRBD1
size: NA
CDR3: CASSPPFTGQATSDTQYF
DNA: TGTGCCAGCTCACCACCATTTACGGGACAGGCAACATCCGATACGCAGTATTTT

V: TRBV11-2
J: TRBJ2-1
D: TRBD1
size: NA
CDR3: CASSEDRGAYNEQFF
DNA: TGTGCCAGCAGCGAGGACAGGGGTGCCTACAATGAGCAGTTCTTC

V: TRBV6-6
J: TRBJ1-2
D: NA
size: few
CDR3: CATDGFNYGYTF
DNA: TGTGCCACGGACGGCTTTAACTATGGCTACACCTTC

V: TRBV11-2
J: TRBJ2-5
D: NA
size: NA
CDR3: CASSNRGAAQETQYF
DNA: TGTGCCAGCAGTAATAGAGGAGCGGCCCAAGAGACCCAGTACTTC

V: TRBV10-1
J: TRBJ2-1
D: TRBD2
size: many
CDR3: CASSDSGGSNEQFF
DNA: TGCGCCAGCAGTGATAGCGGGGGAAGTAATGAGCAGTTCTTC

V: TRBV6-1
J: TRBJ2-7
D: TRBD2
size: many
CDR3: CASSERLAGGYEQYF
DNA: TGTGCCAGCAGTGAACGTCTAGCCGGGGGGTACGAGCAGTACTTC

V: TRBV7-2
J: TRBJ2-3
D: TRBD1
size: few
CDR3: CASSSMGQGAADTQYF
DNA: TGTGCCAGCAGCTCAATGGGACAGGGGGCAGCAGATACGCAGTATTTT

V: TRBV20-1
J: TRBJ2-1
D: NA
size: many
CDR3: CSATYNEQFF
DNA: TGCAGTGCCACCTACAATGAGCAGTTCTTC

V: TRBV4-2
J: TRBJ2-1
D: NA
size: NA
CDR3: CASSQDQKRAYNEQFF
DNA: TGTGCCAGCAGCCAAGATCAGAAGCGGGCCTACAATGAGCAGTTCTTC

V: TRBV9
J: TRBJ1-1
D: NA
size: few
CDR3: CASSVESVPNTEAFF
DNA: TGTGCCAGCAGCGTAGAGTCCGTCCCGAACACTGAAGCTTTCTTT

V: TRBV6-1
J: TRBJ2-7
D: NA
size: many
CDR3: CASSDFGGYEQYF
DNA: TGTGCCAGCAGTGATTTCGGGGGCTACGAGCAGTACTTC

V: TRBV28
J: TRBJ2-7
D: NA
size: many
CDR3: CASSLGSPRYEQYF
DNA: TGTGCCAGCAGTTTGGGATCTCCGCGGTACGAGCAGTACTTC

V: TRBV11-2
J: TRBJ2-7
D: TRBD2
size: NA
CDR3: CASRVAGEYEQNF
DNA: TGTGCCAGCAGGGTGGCGGGGGAGTACGAGCAGAACTTC

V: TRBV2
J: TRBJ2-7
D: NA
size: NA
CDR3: CASGSDGVNEQYF
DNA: TGTGCCAGCGGATCGGACGGAGTGAACGAGCAGTACTTC

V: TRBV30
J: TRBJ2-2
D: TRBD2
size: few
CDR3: CAWSTVFPTSGSRGTGELFF
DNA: TGTGCCTGGAGTACGGTATTTCCGACTAGCGGGAGCCGCGGCACCGGGGAGCTGTTTTTT

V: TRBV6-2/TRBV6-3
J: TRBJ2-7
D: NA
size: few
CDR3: CASSTTGIDEQYF
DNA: TGTGCCAGCAGTACAACAGGGATTGACGAGCAGTACTTC

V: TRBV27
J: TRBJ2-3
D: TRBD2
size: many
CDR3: CASSLFSLAGAAGADTQYF
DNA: TGTGCCAGCAGTTTATTCTCACTAGCGGGAGCTGCGGGGGCAGATACGCAGTATTTT

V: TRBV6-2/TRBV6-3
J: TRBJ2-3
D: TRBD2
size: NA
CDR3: CASSYGLAELDTQYF
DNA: TGTGCCAGCAGTTACGGGCTAGCGGAGTTAGATACGCAGTATTTT

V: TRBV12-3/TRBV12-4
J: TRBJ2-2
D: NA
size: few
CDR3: CASTSNTGELFF
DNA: TGTGCCAGCACCTCGAACACCGGGGAGCTGTTTTTT

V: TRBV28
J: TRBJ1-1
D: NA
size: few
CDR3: CASIENTEAFF
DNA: TGTGCCAGCATTGAGAACACTGAAGCTTTCTTT

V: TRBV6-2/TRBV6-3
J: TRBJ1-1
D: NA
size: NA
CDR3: CASSYSLENTEAFF
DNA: TGTGCCAGCAGTTACTCCCTCGAAAACACTGAAGCTTTCTTT

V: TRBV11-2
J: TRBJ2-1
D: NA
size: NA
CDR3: CASSWRRSSYNEQFF
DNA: TGTGCCAGCAGCTGGCGGAGGAGCTCCTACAATGAGCAGTTCTTC

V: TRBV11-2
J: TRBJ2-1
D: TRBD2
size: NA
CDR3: CASSLDLGTKDEQFF
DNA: TGTGCCAGCAGCTTAGATCTGGGGACTAAAGATGAGCAGTTCTTC

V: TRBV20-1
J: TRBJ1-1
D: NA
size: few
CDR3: CSAHRMGTEAFF
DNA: TGCAGTGCTCACAGGATGGGCACTGAAGCTTTCTTT

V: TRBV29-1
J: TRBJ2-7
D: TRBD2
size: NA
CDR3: CSVLGLAGHSYEQYF
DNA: TGCAGCGTTCTTGGACTAGCGGGACACTCCTACGAGCAGTACTTC

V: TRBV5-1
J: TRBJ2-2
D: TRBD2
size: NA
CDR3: CASSFSGSLAGELFF
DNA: TGCGCCAGCAGCTTTAGCGGGAGTTTGGCCGGGGAGCTGTTTTTT

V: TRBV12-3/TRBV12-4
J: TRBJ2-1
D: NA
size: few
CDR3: CASSFGTAEQFF
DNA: TGTGCCAGCAGTTTTGGGACCGCTGAGCAGTTCTTC

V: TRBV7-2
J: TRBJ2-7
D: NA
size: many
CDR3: CASSLSRSEQYF
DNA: TGTGCCAGCAGCTTATCGAGGTCCGAGCAGTACTTC

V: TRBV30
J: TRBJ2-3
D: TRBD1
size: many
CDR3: CAWDRGRTDTQYF
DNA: TGTGCCTGGGACAGGGGGAGGACAGATACGCAGTATTTT

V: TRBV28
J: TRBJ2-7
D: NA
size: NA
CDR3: CASSLGTHYEQYF
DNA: TGTGCCAGCAGTTTAGGGACTCACTACGAGCAGTACTTC

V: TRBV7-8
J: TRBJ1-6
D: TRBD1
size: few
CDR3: CASSTNQGQGNSPLHF
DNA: TGTGCCAGCAGCACCAATCAGGGACAGGGGAATTCACCCCTCCACTTT